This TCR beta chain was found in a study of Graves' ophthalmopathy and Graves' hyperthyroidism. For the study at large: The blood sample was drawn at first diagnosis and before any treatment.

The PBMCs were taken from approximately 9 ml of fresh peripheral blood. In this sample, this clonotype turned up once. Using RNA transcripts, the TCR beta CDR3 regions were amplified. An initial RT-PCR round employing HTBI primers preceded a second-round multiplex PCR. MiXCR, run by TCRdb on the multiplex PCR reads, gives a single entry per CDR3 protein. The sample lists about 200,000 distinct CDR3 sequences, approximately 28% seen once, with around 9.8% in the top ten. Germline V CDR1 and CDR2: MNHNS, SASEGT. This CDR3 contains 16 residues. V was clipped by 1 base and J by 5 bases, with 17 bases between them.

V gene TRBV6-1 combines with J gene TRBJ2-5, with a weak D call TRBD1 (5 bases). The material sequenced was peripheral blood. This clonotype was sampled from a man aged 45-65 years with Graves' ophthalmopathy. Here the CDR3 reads CASSEGVMQGLETQYF. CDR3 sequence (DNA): TGTGCCAGCAGTGAAGGGGTAATGCAGGGATTGGAGACCCAGTACTTC.